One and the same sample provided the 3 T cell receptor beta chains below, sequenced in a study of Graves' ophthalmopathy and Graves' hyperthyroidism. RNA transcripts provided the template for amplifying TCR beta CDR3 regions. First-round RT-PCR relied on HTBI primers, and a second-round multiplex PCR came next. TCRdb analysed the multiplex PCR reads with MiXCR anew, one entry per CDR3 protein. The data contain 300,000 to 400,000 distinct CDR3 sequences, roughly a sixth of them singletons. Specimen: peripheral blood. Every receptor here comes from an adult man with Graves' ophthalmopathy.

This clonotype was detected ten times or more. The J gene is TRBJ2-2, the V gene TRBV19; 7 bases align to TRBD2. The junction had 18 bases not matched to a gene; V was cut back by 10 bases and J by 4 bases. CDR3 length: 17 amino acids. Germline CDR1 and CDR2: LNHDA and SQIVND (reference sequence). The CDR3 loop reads CATYPNPGGGGTGELFF. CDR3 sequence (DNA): TGTGCCACATACCCCAACCCGGGAGGTGGAGGCACCGGGGAGCTGTTTTTT. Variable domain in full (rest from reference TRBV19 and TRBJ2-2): DGGITQSPKYLFRKEGQNVTLSCEQNLNHDAMYWYRQDPGQGLRLIYYSQIVNDFQKGDIAEGYSVSREKKESFPLTVTSAQKNPTAFYLCATYPNPGGGGTGELFFGEGSRLTVL.

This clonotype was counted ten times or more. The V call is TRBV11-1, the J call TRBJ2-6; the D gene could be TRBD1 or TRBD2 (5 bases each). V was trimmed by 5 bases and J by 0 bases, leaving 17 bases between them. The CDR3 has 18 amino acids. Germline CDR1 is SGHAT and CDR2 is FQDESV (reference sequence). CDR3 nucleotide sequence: TGTGCCAGCAGCCCAGGGATCGGGGTCGGCTCTGGGGCCAACGTCCTGACTTTC. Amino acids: CASSPGIGVGSGANVLTF.

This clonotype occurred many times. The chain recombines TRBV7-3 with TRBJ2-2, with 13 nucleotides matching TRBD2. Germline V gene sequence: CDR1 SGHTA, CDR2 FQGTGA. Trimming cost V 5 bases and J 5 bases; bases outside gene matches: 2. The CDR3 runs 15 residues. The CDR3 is CASSPGLAGTGELFF. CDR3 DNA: TGTGCCAGCAGCCCGGGACTAGCGGGAACCGGGGAGCTGTTTTTT.